These 20 T cell receptor beta chains were sequenced from one sample in a study of CD8+CD57+ T cells in acquired aplastic anemia. CD8+CD57+ cell expansion had been shown by flow cytometry in patients chosen for sequencing. For CDR3 and TCR beta VDJ profiling, genomic DNA was the template used. TCRdb fed the reads into MiXCR, producing one record per CDR3 protein. The table shows about 58,000 distinct CDR3 sequences, with approximately 50% occurring only once. Sequencing was carried out using sorted CD4+, CD8+, or CD8+CD57+ T cells (not recorded which) from PBMCs. The receptors originated from a human donor with aplastic anemia.

This clonotype was observed a handful of times. The V and J genes are TRBV12-3 or TRBV12-4 and TRBJ1-6; D unresolved. The V and J ends lost 4 bases and 10 bases respectively, with 11 bases between them. The CDR3 length is 13 residues. The CDR3 region has the DNA TGTGCCAGCAGTTCCCTCAAGACCTCACCCCTCCACTTT. Its protein product is CASSSLKTSPLHF.

V is TRBV2 and J is TRBJ1-5; 7 bases line up with TRBD1. CDR1 is SNHLY and CDR2 is FYNNEI in the germline V gene. The V segment lost 5 bases and the J segment 3 bases; nucleotides outside the gene matches: 10. The CDR3 contains 16 residues. DNA for the CDR3: TGTGCCAGCAGTTCCTCCGGGACAGAATTCAATCAGCCCCAGCATTTT. Translation: CASSSSGTEFNQPQHF.

This clonotype was seen many times. V gene TRBV18 combines with J gene TRBJ2-7; 7 nucleotides agree with TRBD1. The V and J ends lost 6 bases and 0 bases, in that order; junction bases with no gene match: 8. Germline V lookup: CDR1 KGHSH, CDR2 LQKENI. The CDR3 contains 15 residues. DNA of the CDR3: TGTGCCAGCTCTCCCCGACAGGGTTACTCCTACGAGCAGTACTTC. Amino acids: CASSPRQGYSYEQYF. Variable domain in full (rest from reference TRBV18 and TRBJ2-7): NAGVMQNPRHLVRRRGQEARLRCSPMKGHSHVYWYRQLPEEGLKFMVYLQKENIIDESGMPKERFSAEFPKEGPSILRIQQVVRGDSAAYFCASSPRQGYSYEQYFGPGTRLTVT.

This clonotype appeared many times. A read error may account for a junction end that differs from germline. This sequence joins TRBV28 and TRBJ2-5; no firm D call. From germline, CDR1 is MDHEN and CDR2 SYDVKM. The CDR3 length is 14 residues. The DNA of the CDR3 is TGTGCCAGCAGTTTATGGGGTAACCAGGAGACCCAGTACTTC. Translating gives CASSLWGNQETQYF.

V usage is TRBV20-1 and J usage is TRBJ2-5, with 8 bases aligning to TRBD2. CDR3 length: 15 amino acids. Germline trimming cut 5 bases from V and 4 bases from J; bases unmatched to any gene: 12. Germline V gene data show CDR1 as DFQATT and CDR2 as SNEGSKA (reference sequence). The CDR3 DNA sequence: TGCAGTGCTGTGGGGACTAGTACGTCCCCAGAGACCCAGTACTTC. It yields the protein CSAVGTSTSPETQYF.

This clonotype was recorded many times. The J gene is TRBJ2-3, the V gene TRBV6-2 or TRBV6-3; D may be TRBD1 or TRBD2 (5 bases each). Germline V gene data show CDR1 as MNHEY and CDR2 as SVGEGT. The CDR3 runs to 14 residues. With 5 bases removed from V and 2 bases from J, the gap between germline ends came to 11 bases. CDR3 in DNA: TGTGCCAGCAGTCAATGGGGGAACACAGATACGCAGTATTTT. It encodes CASSQWGNTDTQYF.

J is TRBJ1-5 and V is TRBV7-9, with D unresolved. Germline V gene sequence: CDR1 SEHNR, CDR2 FQNEAQ (reference sequence). The CDR3 totals 12 residues. V dropped 6 bases and J dropped 5 bases, with 8 bases sitting between them. The CDR3 bases are TGTGCCAGCAGGGACTCGGATCAGCCCCAGCATTTT. Translated: CASRDSDQPQHF.

This clonotype was detected many times. The chain joins TRBV19 to TRBJ1-1, with TRBD1 matching 7 bases. The V and J ends lost 5 bases and 4 bases, in that order; junction bases with no gene match: 7. CDR3 length: 14 residues. Germline lookup yields CDR1 LNHDA and CDR2 SQIVND (reference sequence). The CDR3 bases are TGTGCCAGTAGTCCCCGGGACAGCGTCACTGAAGCTTTCTTT. Translated: CASSPRDSVTEAFF.

This clonotype was seen ten or more times. Possible read error: a much larger clone is one base away. The chain links TRBV5-6 to TRBJ2-7; 13 nucleotides align to TRBD2. Germline CDR1 SGHDT, CDR2 YYEEEE. J gave up 2 bases and V 4 bases, and 3 bases lay outside the gene matches. CDR3 length: 15 amino acids. The CDR3 is CASSILAGGPYEQYF. The CDR3 region has the DNA TGTGCCAGCAGCATACTAGCGGGGGGGCCCTACGAGCAGTACTTC.

V and J are TRBV20-1 and TRBJ2-7; 8 bases line up with TRBD2. Germline V lookup: CDR1 DFQATT, CDR2 SNEGSKA (reference sequence). With 5 bases clipped from V and 3 bases from J, the junction kept 6 bases outside the gene matches. There are 13 residues in the CDR3. The CDR3 is CSALAGTSYEQYF. The CDR3 DNA is TGCAGTGCTCTAGCCGGGACTAGCTACGAGCAGTACTTC.

V gene TRBV5-8 combines with J gene TRBJ1-6; possible D gene TRBD1, 6 bases. The CDR3 runs 14 residues. With 2 bases removed from V and 5 bases from J, the gap between germline ends came to 8 bases. The V gene's germline CDR1 is SGHTS and CDR2 YDEGEE. CDR3 coding DNA: TGTGCCAGCAGCTTTTCAGGGGATAATTCACCCCTCCACTTT. This sequence encodes CASSFSGDNSPLHF.

This clonotype was recorded many times. This chain joins TRBV6-5 and TRBJ2-1, with 7 bases identical to TRBD1. The V gene's germline CDR1 is MNHEY and CDR2 SVGAGI. J gave up 8 bases and V 2 bases, and 9 bases lay outside the gene matches. The CDR3 sequence is 15 residues long. As DNA, the CDR3 is TGTGCCAGCAGTTACGGGGCAGGGGGTTGGGATGAGCAGTTCTTC. It encodes CASSYGAGGWDEQFF.

The V gene is TRBV10-3, the J gene TRBJ2-7, with D possibly being TRBD2 (5 bases). The CDR3 sequence is 14 residues long. V gave up 4 bases and J gave up 2 bases, with 12 bases separating them. Per germline, CDR1 ENHRY and CDR2 SYGVKD. CDR3 region: CAISAGLGPYEQYF. CDR3 nucleotides: TGTGCCATCAGTGCCGGACTCGGCCCCTACGAGCAGTACTTC.

V and J are TRBV10-3 and TRBJ1-4; possibly TRBD1 for D (5 bases). V was shortened by 11 bases and J by 3 bases, with 22 bases between the two germline ends. Germline V gene sequence: CDR1 ENHRY, CDR2 SYGVKD. This CDR3 is 16 amino acids long. Written as DNA, the CDR3 is TGTGCCGTGGGTAAAGGGGAGTTCGGTCCTAATGAAAAACTGTTTTTT. Translated, it gives CAVGKGEFGPNEKLFF.

This clonotype rates as medium-sized. This chain joins TRBV19 and TRBJ2-5; D perhaps matches TRBD2 (5 bases). The CDR3 runs 12 residues. V was clipped by 6 bases and J by 5 bases, with 10 bases between them. Germline lookup yields CDR1 LNHDA and CDR2 SQIVND (reference sequence). CDR3 nucleotide sequence: TGTGCCAGTAGCCTCGGGGAGGAGACCCAGTACTTC. It codes for CASSLGEETQYF.

Here the CDR3 DNA reads TGTGCCAGCACTGGTAGTACTAACTATGGCTACACCTTC. Translating gives CASTGSTNYGYTF. V usage is TRBV25-1 and J usage is TRBJ1-2; D is uncertain. The V end lost 7 bases, the J end lost 0 bases, and 9 bases lay between the germline ends. The CDR3 runs to 13 residues. Germline V gene lookup returns CDR1 MGHDK and CDR2 SYGVNS.

The chain joins TRBV29-1 to TRBJ1-4, with D perhaps matching TRBD1 (6 bases). The V gene's germline CDR1 is SQVTM and CDR2 ANQGSEA. V shed 4 bases and J shed 10 bases, with 16 bases lying between them. CDR3 size: 13 residues. DNA for the CDR3: TGCAGCGTTGTAGAGGGGGGTCTGGGAAAACTGTTTTTT. Its protein product is CSVVEGGLGKLFF.

This clonotype was seen repeatedly, ten times or more. This rearrangement joins TRBV9 to TRBJ1-3, with 8 bases matching TRBD1. CDR1 is SGDLS, CDR2 YYNGEE, per germline. The V gene end was trimmed by 0 bases and the J gene end by 4 bases; junction bases not matched to a gene: 6. This CDR3 contains 16 residues. The CDR3 region has the DNA TGTGCCAGCAGCGTAGGTGAGACAGGGGACGGAAACACCATATATTTT. Translation: CASSVGETGDGNTIYF.

The rearrangement uses TRBV29-1 and TRBJ1-3; TRBD1 matches 10 bases. CDR3 size: 15 residues. With 6 bases clipped from V and 2 bases from J, the junction kept 7 bases outside the gene matches. CDR1 and CDR2 from the germline V gene are SQVTM and ANQGSEA. The CDR3 here is CSVGGQGGPGNTIYF. Written as DNA, the CDR3 is TGCAGCGTGGGCGGACAGGGGGGGCCTGGAAACACCATATATTTT.

Remarks on this clonotype: The junction differs from germline at one of its ends, possibly a read error. This sequence joins TRBV19 and TRBJ2-1, with D possibly being TRBD2 (5 bases). The CDR3 consists of 16 residues. CDR1 is LNHDA, CDR2 SQIVND, per germline (reference sequence). CDR3 coding DNA: TGTGCCAGCAGTATAAAGGCGGACTTTACTTACAATGAGCAGTTCTTC. Amino acids: CASSIKADFTYNEQFF.